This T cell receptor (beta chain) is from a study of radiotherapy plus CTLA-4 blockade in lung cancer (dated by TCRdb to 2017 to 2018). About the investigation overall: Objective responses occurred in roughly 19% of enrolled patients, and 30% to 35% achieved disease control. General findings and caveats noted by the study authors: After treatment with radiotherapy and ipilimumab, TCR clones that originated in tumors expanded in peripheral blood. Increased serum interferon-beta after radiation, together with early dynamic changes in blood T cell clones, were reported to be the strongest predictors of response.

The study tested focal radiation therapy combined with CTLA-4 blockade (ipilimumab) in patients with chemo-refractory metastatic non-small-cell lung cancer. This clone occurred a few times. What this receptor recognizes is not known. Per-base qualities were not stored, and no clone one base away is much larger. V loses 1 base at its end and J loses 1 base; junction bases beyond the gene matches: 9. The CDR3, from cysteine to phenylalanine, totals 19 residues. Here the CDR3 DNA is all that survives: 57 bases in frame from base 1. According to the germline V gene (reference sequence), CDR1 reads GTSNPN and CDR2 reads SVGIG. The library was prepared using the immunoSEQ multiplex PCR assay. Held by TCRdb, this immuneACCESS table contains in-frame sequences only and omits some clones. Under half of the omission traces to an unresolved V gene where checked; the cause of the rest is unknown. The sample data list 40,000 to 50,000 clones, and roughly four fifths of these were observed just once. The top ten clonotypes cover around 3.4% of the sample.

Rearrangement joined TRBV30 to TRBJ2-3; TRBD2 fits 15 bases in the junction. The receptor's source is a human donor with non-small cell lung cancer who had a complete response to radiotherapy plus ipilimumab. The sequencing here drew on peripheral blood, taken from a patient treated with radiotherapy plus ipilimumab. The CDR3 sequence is CAWSGRTSGRADGTDTQYF. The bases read TGTGCCTGGAGTGGGAGGACTAGCGGGAGGGCCGATGGCACAGATACGCAGTATTTT.